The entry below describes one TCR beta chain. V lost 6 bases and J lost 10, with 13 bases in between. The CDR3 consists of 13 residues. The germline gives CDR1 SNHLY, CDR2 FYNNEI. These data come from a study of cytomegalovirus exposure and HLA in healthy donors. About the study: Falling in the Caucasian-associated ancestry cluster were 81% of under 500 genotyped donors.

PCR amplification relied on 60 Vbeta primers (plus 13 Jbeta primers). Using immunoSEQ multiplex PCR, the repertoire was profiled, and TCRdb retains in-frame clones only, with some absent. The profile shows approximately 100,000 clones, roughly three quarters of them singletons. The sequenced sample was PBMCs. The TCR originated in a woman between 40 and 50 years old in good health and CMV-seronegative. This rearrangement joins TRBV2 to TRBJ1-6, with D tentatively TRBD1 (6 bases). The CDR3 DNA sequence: TGTGCCAGCAGGGGAGGGGGGGGATCACCCCTCCACTTT. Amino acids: CASRGGGGSPLHF.